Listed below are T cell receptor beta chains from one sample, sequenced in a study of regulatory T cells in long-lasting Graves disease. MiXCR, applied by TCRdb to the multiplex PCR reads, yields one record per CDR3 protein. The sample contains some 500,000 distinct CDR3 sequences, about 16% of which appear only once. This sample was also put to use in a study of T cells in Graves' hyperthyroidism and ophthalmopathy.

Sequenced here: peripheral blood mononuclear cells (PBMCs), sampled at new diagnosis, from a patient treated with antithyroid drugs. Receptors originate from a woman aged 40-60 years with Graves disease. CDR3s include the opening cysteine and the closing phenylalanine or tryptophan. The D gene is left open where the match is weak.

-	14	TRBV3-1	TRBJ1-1	CASSQGSGGAEAFF
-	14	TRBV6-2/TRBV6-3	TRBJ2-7	CASSYSADSYEQYF
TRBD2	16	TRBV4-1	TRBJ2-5	CASSTSGGADQETQYF
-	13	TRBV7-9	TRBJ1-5	CASSSSAGQPQHF
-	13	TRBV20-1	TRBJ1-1	CSAQGLGNTEAFF
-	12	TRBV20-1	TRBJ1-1	CSARDQVAEAFF
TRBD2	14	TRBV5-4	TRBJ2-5	CASSRAGGKETQYF
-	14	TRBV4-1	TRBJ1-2	CASRPSGVHYGYTF
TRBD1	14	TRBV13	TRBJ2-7	CASTERQGDHEQYF
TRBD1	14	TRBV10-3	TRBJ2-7	CAIRPRDSSYEQYF
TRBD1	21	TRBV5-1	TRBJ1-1	CASSFGPQGAGYTGRNTEAFF
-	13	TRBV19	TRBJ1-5	CASSISGDQPQHF
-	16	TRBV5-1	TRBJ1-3	CASSLAGQSSGNTIYF
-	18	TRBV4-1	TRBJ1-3	CASSQQLTMTGGGNTIYF
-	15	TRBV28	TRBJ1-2	CASSLSGISGYGYTF
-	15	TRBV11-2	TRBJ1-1	CASSLGALMGTEAFF
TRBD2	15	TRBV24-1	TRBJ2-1	CATSDGGVEYNEQFF
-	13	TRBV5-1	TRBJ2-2	CASSPGDTGELFF
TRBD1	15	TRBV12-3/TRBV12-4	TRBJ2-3	CASSLAGTGGDTQYF